This TCR beta chain derives from a study of blood T cell repertoires in COVID-19. Patients of the Seattle cohort, enrolled during active infection, were followed longitudinally. Generated by immunoSEQ multiplex PCR, the TCRdb table keeps only in-frame clones and is missing some. The sample includes 250,000 to 300,000 clones, 85% to 90% of them seen just once. The CDR3 is 12 residues long. Deletions cut 6 bases from V and 5 bases from J, with 10 bases between. Looked up from germline, CDR1 is MNHNS and CDR2 is SASEGT. The sequence was collected from a woman aged 25 to 39 with COVID-19, enrolled during active disease. V usage is TRBV6-1 and J usage is TRBJ1-1; no clear D gene. Sequencing was performed on peripheral blood. CDR3 amino acids: CASSYAKTEAFF. CDR3 nucleotide sequence: TGTGCCAGCAGCTACGCAAAAACTGAAGCTTTCTTT.